These 26 T cell receptor beta chains share one sample of origin, sequenced in a study of beta chain features in type 1 diabetes. Expressed TCRB transcripts were sequenced, since all the RNA that had been isolated was reverse transcribed. The table came from immunoSEQ multiplex PCR; TCRdb's copy has only in-frame clones and leaves some out. The table includes 65,000 to 100,000 clones, under 35% detected once. Sequencing was done on a sample of stem cell memory CD4+ T cells from blood. These receptors were obtained from a woman aged 18-29 years in good health.

The chain recombines TRBV2 with TRBJ1-4; TRBD1 aligns across 12 bases. The V gene end was trimmed by 2 bases and the J gene end by 8 bases; junction bases not matched to a gene: 6. Germline CDR1 and CDR2: SNHLY and FYNNEI. The CDR3 extends over 16 amino acids. In nucleotides, the CDR3 is TGTGCCAGCAGTGAAAGCCGAGGGACAGGGGGCGAAAAACTGTTTTTT. This encodes CASSESRGTGGEKLFF.

V is TRBV12-5 and J is TRBJ1-1, with TRBD1 matching 8 bases. Germline V gene sequence: CDR1 LGHNT, CDR2 FRNRAP. The CDR3 sequence is 11 residues long. J lost 12 bases, V lost 5 bases, and 5 bases had no gene match. As DNA, the CDR3 is TGTGCTAGTGGTGCGGACAGGGTCTCTTTCTTT. It translates to CASGADRVSFF.

This clone was detected only a few times. J is TRBJ1-4 and V is TRBV27, with a possible D match to TRBD1 (6 bases). V lost 6 bases and J lost 2, with 13 bases in between. The CDR3 contains 15 residues. The germline V gene encodes CDR1 MNHEY and CDR2 SMNVEV (reference sequence). The CDR3 region has the DNA TGTGCCAGCAGACCTCACAGGGCCACTAATGAAAAACTGTTTTTT. Protein: CASRPHRATNEKLFF.

This chain links TRBV11-2 with TRBJ1-2; TRBD1 is a possible D gene (6 bases). Trimming took 3 bases from V and 4 from J, leaving 9 bases between them. This CDR3 is 13 amino acids long. CDR1 is SGHAT, CDR2 FQNNGV, per germline. The CDR3 bases are TGTGCCAGCAGCTTTGACAGGAGCTATGGCTACACCTTC. This gives the protein CASSFDRSYGYTF.

The chain carries TRBV5-1 and TRBJ2-7, with D possibly matching TRBD1 (5 bases). V lost 3 bases and J lost 6, with 16 bases in between. Per germline, CDR1 SGHRS and CDR2 YFSETQ. This CDR3 is built from 14 residues. The CDR3 loop reads CASSSPLQGGEQYF. The CDR3 nucleotides are TGCGCCAGCAGCTCGCCCCTTCAGGGTGGCGAGCAGTACTTC.

This clone came up a few times. The chain recombines TRBV7-9 with TRBJ2-5, with a weak D call TRBD2 (5 bases). This CDR3 has 14 residues. The germline V gene encodes CDR1 SEHNR and CDR2 FQNEAQ (reference sequence). V was clipped by 5 bases and J by 5 bases, with 15 bases between them. In DNA, the CDR3 is TGTGCCAGCAGCGGGGTCCGGGGTTGGGAGACCCAGTACTTC. It codes for CASSGVRGWETQYF. The whole variable domain, filled in from reference TRBV7-9 and TRBJ2-5, reads DTGVSQNPRHKITKRGQNVTFRCDPISEHNRLYWYRQTLGQGPEFLTYFQNEAQLEKSRLLSDRFSAERPKGSFSTLEIQRTEQGDSAMYLCASSGVRGWETQYFGPGTRLLVL.

The table lists this clone with a few counts. This rearrangement joins TRBV29-1 to TRBJ2-7; D possibly corresponds to TRBD2 (6 bases). The CDR3 is made up of 14 amino acids. Per the germline V gene, CDR1 is SQVTM and CDR2 is ANQGSEA. Trimming removed 6 bases from V and 0 bases from J, with 15 bases in between. This chain's CDR3 is CSVLRDSDSYEQYF. Here the CDR3 DNA reads TGCAGCGTCCTGAGGGACTCTGACTCCTACGAGCAGTACTTC.

The chain joins TRBV7-2 to TRBJ2-7, with TRBD1 identical over 9 bases. The CDR3 has 15 residues. CDR1 is SGHTA and CDR2 is FQGNSA in the germline V gene. Losses at the gene ends were 4 bases for V and 1 base for J; bases not matched to a gene: 5. The CDR3 bases are TGTGCCAGCAGCTGGGGACAGGGTTCGTCCTACGAGCAGTACTTC. Translated, it gives CASSWGQGSSYEQYF. Combining the CDR3 with reference TRBV7-2 and TRBJ2-7 gives the whole variable domain GAGVSQSPSNKVTEKGKDVELRCDPISGHTALYWYRQSLGQGLEFLIYFQGNSAPDKSGLPSDRFSAERTGGSVSTLTIQRTQQEDSAVYLCASSWGQGSSYEQYFGPGTRLTVT.

The chain couples TRBV15 to TRBJ1-1, with D perhaps TRBD1 (5 bases). This CDR3 has 16 residues. The V gene's germline CDR1 is LNHNV and CDR2 YYDKDF (reference sequence). V was cut by 0 bases and J by 3 bases, with 14 bases left in between. CDR3: CATSRDQGRVDTEAFF. The DNA for the CDR3 is TGTGCCACCAGCAGAGATCAGGGCAGGGTAGACACTGAAGCTTTCTTT.

The chain combines TRBV6-6 with TRBJ2-5; maybe TRBD1 (6 bases). Germline V gene data show CDR1 as MNHNY and CDR2 as SVGAGI (reference sequence). The V gene lost 3 bases and the J gene lost 0 bases, with 8 bases spanning the gap. The CDR3 runs to 14 residues. For the CDR3, the DNA is TGTGCCAGCAGTTATTGGGACAACCAAGAGACCCAGTACTTC. It encodes CASSYWDNQETQYF.

The sample holds a few counts of this clone. The CDR3 sequence is CASSLGHTNTGELFF. The CDR3 bases are TGCGCCAGCAGCTTGGGACACACGAACACCGGGGAGCTGTTTTTT. V gene TRBV5-1 combines with J gene TRBJ2-2; D is uncertain. CDR1 is SGHRS and CDR2 is YFSETQ in the germline V gene. V was pared by 0 bases and J by 0 bases, with 6 bases between. The CDR3 is 15 residues long.

This clone showed up just a few times. The J gene is TRBJ1-6, the V gene TRBV7-2, with TRBD1 matching 8 bases. Germline values: CDR1 SGHTA, CDR2 FQGNSA. The CDR3 contains 14 residues. The V and J ends lost 5 bases and 7 bases, in that order; junction bases with no gene match: 4. CDR3 nucleotides: TGTGCCAGCAGCCAACGGACAGGGAATTCACCCCTCCACTTT. It is translated as CASSQRTGNSPLHF. Variable domain in full (rest from reference TRBV7-2 and TRBJ1-6): GAGVSQSPSNKVTEKGKDVELRCDPISGHTALYWYRQSLGQGLEFLIYFQGNSAPDKSGLPSDRFSAERTGGSVSTLTIQRTQQEDSAVYLCASSQRTGNSPLHFGNGTRLTVT.

DNA of the CDR3: TGCGCCAGCAGCTTGGGGGGCCAAACAGATACGCAGTATTTT. It is translated as CASSLGGQTDTQYF. J is TRBJ2-3 and V is TRBV5-1; tentative D call: TRBD1 (5 bases). Germline values: CDR1 SGHRS, CDR2 YFSETQ. The CDR3 is 14 residues long. Deletions cut 0 bases from V and 3 bases from J, with 8 bases between.

This clone was counted between two and nine times. The J gene is TRBJ1-1, the V gene TRBV9, with D unresolved. CDR3 size: 14 residues. Per the germline V gene, CDR1 is SGDLS and CDR2 is YYNGEE. Trimming shortened V by 3 bases and J by 1 base, and 10 bases separated the two germline ends. CDR3 in amino acids: CASSALTENTEAFF. DNA of the CDR3: TGTGCCAGCAGCGCTTTAACAGAGAACACTGAAGCTTTCTTT.

The rearrangement joins TRBV6-5 to TRBJ2-7; D perhaps matches TRBD2 (5 bases). Looked up from germline, CDR1 is MNHEY and CDR2 is SVGAGI. V was shortened by 2 bases and J by 2 bases, with 13 bases between the two germline ends. The length of the CDR3 is 15 residues. The CDR3 nucleotides read TGTGCCAGCAGTTACAAAGCTCGGGGAACCTACGAGCAGTACTTC. Its translation is CASSYKARGTYEQYF.

This clone was found a few times. V is TRBV30 and J is TRBJ1-3, with a possible D match to TRBD1 (5 bases). CDR1 and CDR2 from the germline V gene are GTSNPN and SVGIG (reference sequence). V lost 3 bases and J lost 2, with 14 bases in between. The CDR3 totals 15 residues. CDR3 sequence: CAWRRRGTAGNTIYF. The CDR3 DNA reads as TGTGCCTGGAGAAGAAGAGGGACTGCTGGAAACACCATATATTTT.

This clone was found a few times. The chain has TRBV4-1 and TRBJ2-1; TRBD2 agrees at 8 bases. This CDR3 has 17 residues. V shed 1 base, J shed 2 bases, and the junction held 7 bases outside the gene matches. From germline, CDR1 is MGHRA and CDR2 YSYEKL. The CDR3 spells CASSQGGPAGAYNEQFF. The CDR3 DNA sequence: TGCGCCAGCAGCCAAGGGGGACCAGCGGGAGCCTACAATGAGCAGTTCTTC.

This clone appeared a few times. The rearrangement links TRBV30 to TRBJ2-7, with a weak D call TRBD1 (5 bases). The V gene's germline CDR1 is GTSNPN and CDR2 SVGIG (reference sequence). This CDR3 is built from 13 residues. Trimming took off 2 bases at V and 0 bases at J, with 8 bases between the two ends. The CDR3 loop reads CAWSTGLSYEQYF. The CDR3 DNA sequence: TGTGCCTGGAGTACAGGTCTCTCCTACGAGCAGTACTTC.

The chain employs TRBV7-2 and TRBJ2-1, with D possibly being TRBD1 (5 bases). Germline V CDR1 and CDR2: SGHTA, FQGNSA. V lost 1 base, J lost 5 bases, and 6 bases lay in between. This CDR3 region has 13 residues. In DNA, the CDR3 is TGTGCCAGCAGCTTAGGACAGAACAATGAGCAGTTCTTC. Its translation: CASSLGQNNEQFF.

The V call is TRBV5-8, the J call TRBJ2-2, with D hard to call. This CDR3 has 14 residues. V gave up 4 bases and J gave up 0 bases, with 7 bases separating them. Per the germline V gene, CDR1 is SGHTS and CDR2 is YDEGEE. DNA for the CDR3: TGTGCCAGCAGCAGACAAGCGAACACCGGGGAGCTGTTTTTT. Translated: CASSRQANTGELFF.

The chain combines TRBV5-6 with TRBJ2-5; D gene ambiguous. The V gene lost 2 bases and the J gene lost 5 bases, with 4 bases spanning the gap. The V gene's germline CDR1 is SGHDT and CDR2 YYEEEE. The CDR3 extends over 11 amino acids. CDR3 loop: CASSFQETQYF. The CDR3 DNA is TGTGCCAGCAGCTTCCAGGAGACCCAGTACTTC.

This clone was seen only a few times. The V gene is TRBV5-1, the J gene TRBJ2-7; the match to TRBD2 covers 10 bases. Unmatched junction bases numbered 0, after V lost 3 bases and J lost 0 bases. The CDR3 has 14 residues. CDR1 is SGHRS, CDR2 YFSETQ, per germline. CDR3 amino acids: CASSSSGSSYEQYF. CDR3 nucleotides: TGCGCCAGCAGCTCTAGCGGGAGCTCCTACGAGCAGTACTTC.

The table lists this clone with a few counts. V usage is TRBV7-2 and J usage is TRBJ2-1; TRBD2 matches 11 bases. CDR3 length: 15 amino acids. CDR1 is SGHTA and CDR2 is FQGNSA in the germline V gene. V dropped 0 bases and J dropped 5; count of bases not matched to a gene: 0. The CDR3 DNA sequence: TGTGCCAGCAGCTTAGCTAGCGGGGGGGACAATGAGCAGTTCTTC. Encoded protein: CASSLASGGDNEQFF.

The J gene is TRBJ2-7, the V gene TRBV10-3, with 16 bases lining up with TRBD2. The germline gives CDR1 ENHRY, CDR2 SYGVKD. This CDR3 is 18 amino acids long. Losses at the gene ends were 11 bases for V and 4 bases for J; bases not matched to a gene: 17. In nucleotides, the CDR3 is TGTGCCGCCTCTCCGGGACTAGCGGGGGGGGCGAAGCAGTACGAGCAGTACTTC. This sequence encodes CAASPGLAGGAKQYEQYF.

The chain recombines TRBV6-5 with TRBJ1-2; perhaps TRBD1 as D (5 bases). This CDR3 is built from 15 residues. Trimming took 6 bases from V and 4 from J, leaving 18 bases between them. Germline assignment: CDR1 MNHEY and CDR2 SVGAGI. This CDR3 is CASSFDADSFYGYTF. The CDR3 coding sequence is TGTGCCAGCAGCTTCGACGCCGACAGTTTCTATGGCTACACCTTC.

The chain carries TRBV5-6 and TRBJ2-5, with a possible D match to TRBD1 (6 bases). Trimming removed 0 bases from V and 1 base from J, with 10 bases in between. The length of the CDR3 is 15 residues. In germline, CDR1 is SGHDT, CDR2 YYEEEE. The CDR3 DNA sequence: TGTGCCAGCAGCTTGGTCCGACAGGCCCAAGAGACCCAGTACTTC. This gives the protein CASSLVRQAQETQYF.